This entry concerns a single T cell receptor beta chain. Antigen specificity is unknown. The data stem from a study of beta chain features in type 1 diabetes. Study as a whole: The study examined some 110,000,000 sorted cells across all samples. General observations from the study: Within the patient group, naive, central memory and Treg TCRB repertoires appeared more similar to each other than within healthy donors.

Expressed TCRB transcripts were sequenced because the entire RNA isolate underwent reverse transcription. The average read count of naive, central memory and regulatory T cell samples was about 3.57 million. Repertoires were generated with immunoSEQ multiplex PCR, while TCRdb's copy carries only in-frame clones and drops some. The sample gives 350,000 to 400,000 clones, approximately 15% of which show up once; roughly 0.017% is in the top ten. Germline V gene lookup returns CDR1 LNHNV and CDR2 YYDKDF (reference sequence). The CDR3 length is 16 residues. V shed 3 bases and J shed 5 bases, with 17 bases lying between them.

The source of this sequence is a woman aged 18-29 years in good health. The sample was naive CD4+ T cells from blood. The chain recombines TRBV15 with TRBJ2-1; weak D call: TRBD2 (6 bases). The CDR3 loop reads CATSRDYRPPDNEQFF. CDR3 nucleotide sequence: TGTGCCACCAGCAGGGACTACCGACCACCAGACAATGAGCAGTTCTTC. Complete variable domain (other parts from reference TRBV15 and TRBJ2-1): DAMVIQNPRYQVTQFGKPVTLSCSQTLNHNVMYWYQQKSSQAPKLLFHYYDKDFNNEADTPDNFQSRRPNTSFCFLDIRSPGLGDTAMYLCATSRDYRPPDNEQFFGPGTRLTVL.